This TCR beta chain is drawn from a study of cytomegalovirus exposure and HLA in healthy donors. Trimming took off 3 bases at V and 11 bases at J, with 10 bases between the two ends. Germline V gene data show CDR1 as MDHEN and CDR2 as SYDVKM. The CDR3 contains 12 residues. This clone was detected a few times. This PCR relied on a set of 60 Vbeta primers and 13 Jbeta primers. Method: immunoSEQ multiplex PCR; TCRdb's copy keeps in-frame clones and lacks some. The sample consists of approximately 150,000 clones, 76% of them appearing once. The source of this sequence is a woman aged 35 to 49 in good health and CMV-seronegative. The chain recombines TRBV28 with TRBJ1-4, with D maybe TRBD1 (6 bases). Sequenced input: PBMCs. CDR3 sequence: CASSFTGRKLFF. In nucleotides, the CDR3 is TGTGCCAGCAGTTTTACAGGGCGGAAACTGTTTTTT.